This T cell receptor beta chain was retrieved from a study of graft-versus-host responses after intestinal transplantation. The study's findings and limits: Those patients showing graft-donor T cell macrochimerism displayed high graft-versus-host to host-versus-graft clonal ratios in allografts. In recipient marrow, GvH clones were found, and some appeared first in ileum or blood. Early post-transplant declines in HvG were associated with peak levels of circulating GvH clones.

To note about this clone: The antigen is not known.

Assay: immunoSEQ multiplex PCR; the TCRdb copy retains only in-frame clones and omits some. The table lists some 100,000 clones, 75% to 95% of them singletons. The source material was unstimulated CD8+ T cells sorted from spleen or lymph node cells, sampled before intestinal transplant. This TCR derives from a human donor who received an intestinal transplant.

This chain's CDR3 is CASSSGLAGGSTETQYF. The CDR3 bases are TGTGCCAGCAGTTCGGGACTAGCGGGAGGGAGCACAGAGACCCAGTACTTC. The chain links TRBV28 to TRBJ2-5; 16 positions match TRBD2. J gave up 4 bases and V 4 bases, and 6 bases lay outside the gene matches. Germline V lookup: CDR1 MDHEN, CDR2 SYDVKM. This CDR3 has 17 amino acids.